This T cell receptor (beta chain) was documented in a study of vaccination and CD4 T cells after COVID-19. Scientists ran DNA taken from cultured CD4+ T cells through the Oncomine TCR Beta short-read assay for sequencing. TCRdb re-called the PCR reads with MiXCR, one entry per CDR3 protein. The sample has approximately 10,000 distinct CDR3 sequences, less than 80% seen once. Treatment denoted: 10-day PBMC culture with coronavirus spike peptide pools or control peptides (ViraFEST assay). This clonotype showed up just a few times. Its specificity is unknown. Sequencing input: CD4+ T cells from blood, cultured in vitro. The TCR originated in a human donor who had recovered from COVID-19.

The CDR3 DNA follows: TGTGCCAGTAAGGCACAGGGGTTTGATTACACCGGGGAGCTGTTTTTT. Translation: CASKAQGFDYTGELFF. The gene calls are TRBV19 and TRBJ2-2; 7 positions match TRBD1. The V gene end was trimmed by 7 bases and the J gene end by 3 bases; junction bases not matched to a gene: 11. CDR1 LNHDA and CDR2 SQIVND come from the germline V gene (reference sequence). This CDR3 contains 16 residues.